This passage covers 8 T cell receptor beta chains from one sample sequenced in a study of T cell therapy after organ transplantation. Stated time point: 20-29 weeks after completion of therapy. Antigen specificity for these receptors is unknown. Profiled with immunoSEQ multiplex PCR; TCRdb holds only in-frame clones, not every one. The profile shows around 20,000 clones, 84% of them singletons. The source material was CD8+ T cells from blood, sampled after autologous CMV-specific T cell therapy. All receptors come from a human patient who had received a solid organ transplant and had CMV disease. Some T cells may arise from the graft donor.

This clone appeared once. The DNA for the CDR3 is TGTGCCAGCAGTTACTCGAGCGCGGGGTTCTACAATGAGCAGTTCTTC. Its protein product is CASSYSSAGFYNEQFF. The chain uses TRBV6-5 and TRBJ2-1; perhaps TRBD2 as D (6 bases). Looked up from germline, CDR1 is MNHEY and CDR2 is SVGAGI. The CDR3 spans 16 residues. The V gene lost 0 bases and the J gene lost 3 bases, with 12 bases spanning the gap.

The J gene is TRBJ2-7, the V gene TRBV28; no definite D call. The germline CDR1 and CDR2 sequences are MDHEN and SYDVKM. The V and J ends lost 5 bases and 0 bases respectively, with 20 bases between them. This CDR3 is 17 amino acids long. CDR3 in amino acids: CASSHPLGQISSYEQYF. The CDR3 nucleotides read TGTGCCAGCAGTCACCCCCTGGGCCAAATTAGCTCCTACGAGCAGTACTTC.

The chain has TRBV7-6 and TRBJ2-1; 8 bases are shared with TRBD1. The CDR3 has 12 amino acids. Trimming took 5 bases from V and 6 from J; bases not matched to a gene: 0. Germline CDR1 and CDR2: SGHVS and FNYEAQ. CDR3 DNA: TGTGCCAGCAGCCAGGGGGCCAATGAGCAGTTCTTC. It is translated as CASSQGANEQFF.

This chain connects TRBV2 to TRBJ2-7; D is possibly TRBD1 (6 bases). Germline lookup yields CDR1 SNHLY and CDR2 FYNNEI. The CDR3 sequence is 12 residues long. Between the trimmed V and J ends, which lost 7 bases and 1 base, there was a span of 8 bases. CDR3 bases: TGTGCCAGCACCGGACAGTCCTACGAGCAGTACTTC. This gives the protein CASTGQSYEQYF.

This sequence joins TRBV5-1 and TRBJ1-4; 9 bases are shared with TRBD1. Germline V gene sequence: CDR1 SGHRS, CDR2 YFSETQ. Trimming cost V 4 bases and J 7 bases; bases outside gene matches: 8. The CDR3 consists of 15 residues. Written as DNA, the CDR3 is TGCGCCAGCAGCCTCCGGGACAGGGAGGGTGAAAAACTGTTTTTT. The encoded protein is CASSLRDREGEKLFF.

This sequence joins TRBV6-5 and TRBJ2-7; 7 bases map to TRBD1. The junction had 11 bases not matched to a gene; V was cut back by 7 bases and J by 5 bases. Looked up from germline, CDR1 is MNHEY and CDR2 is SVGAGI. CDR3 size: 14 residues. The CDR3 region is CASNLKQGWDEQYF. Written as DNA, the CDR3 is TGTGCCAGCAATTTAAAACAGGGGTGGGACGAGCAGTACTTC.

The V call is TRBV19, the J call TRBJ2-1, with D uncertain. CDR1 and CDR2 from the germline V gene are LNHDA and SQIVND (reference sequence). There are 12 residues in the CDR3. V was cut by 1 base and J by 7 bases, with 5 bases left in between. The CDR3 region is CASSIGLNEQFF. The CDR3 DNA reads TGTGCCAGTAGTATAGGGCTTAATGAGCAGTTCTTC.

The chain uses TRBV13 and TRBJ2-5; 10 bases are shared with TRBD2. V lost 5 bases to trimming and J lost 5 bases; unmatched junction nucleotides: 8. The V gene's germline CDR1 is PRHDT and CDR2 FYEKMQ (reference sequence). This CDR3 spans 15 amino acids. CDR3 region: CASSGLAGVGETQYF. In nucleotides, the CDR3 is TGTGCCAGCAGCGGGCTAGCGGGAGTAGGGGAGACCCAGTACTTC.